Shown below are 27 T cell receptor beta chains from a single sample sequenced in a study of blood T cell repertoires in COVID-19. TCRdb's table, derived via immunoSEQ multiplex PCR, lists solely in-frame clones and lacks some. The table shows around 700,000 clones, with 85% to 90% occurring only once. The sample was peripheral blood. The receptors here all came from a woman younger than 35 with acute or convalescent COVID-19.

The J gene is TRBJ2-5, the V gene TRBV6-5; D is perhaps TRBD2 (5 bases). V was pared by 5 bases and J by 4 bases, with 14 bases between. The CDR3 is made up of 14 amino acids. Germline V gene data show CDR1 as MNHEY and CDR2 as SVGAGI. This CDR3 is CASSLTRFRETQYF. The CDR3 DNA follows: TGTGCCAGCAGTCTTACTAGATTTCGAGAGACCCAGTACTTC.

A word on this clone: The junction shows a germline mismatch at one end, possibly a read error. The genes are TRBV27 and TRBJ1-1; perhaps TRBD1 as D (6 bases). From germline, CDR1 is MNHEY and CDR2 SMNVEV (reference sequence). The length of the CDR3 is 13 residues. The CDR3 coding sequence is TGTGCCAGCAGTTGGGGGGGCCGCTTCCCGCCGCTTTTT. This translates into CASSWGGRFPPLF.

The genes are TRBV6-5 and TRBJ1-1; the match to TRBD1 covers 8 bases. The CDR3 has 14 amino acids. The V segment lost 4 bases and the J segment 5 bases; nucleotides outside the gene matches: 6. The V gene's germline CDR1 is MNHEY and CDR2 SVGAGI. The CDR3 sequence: CASSFLTGETEAFF. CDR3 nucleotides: TGTGCCAGCAGTTTTTTGACAGGGGAGACTGAAGCTTTCTTT.

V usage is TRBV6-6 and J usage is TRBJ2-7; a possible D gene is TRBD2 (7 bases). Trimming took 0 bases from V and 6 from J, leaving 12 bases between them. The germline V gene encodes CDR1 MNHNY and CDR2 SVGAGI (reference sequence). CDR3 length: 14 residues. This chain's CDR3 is CASSYSGGPIEQYF. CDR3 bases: TGTGCCAGCAGTTACTCCGGGGGGCCAATCGAGCAGTACTTC.

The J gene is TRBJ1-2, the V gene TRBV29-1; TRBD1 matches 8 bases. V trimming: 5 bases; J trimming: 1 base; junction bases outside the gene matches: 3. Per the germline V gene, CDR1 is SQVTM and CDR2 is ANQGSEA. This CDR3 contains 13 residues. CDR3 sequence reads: CSVTGGLNYGYTF. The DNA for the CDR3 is TGCAGCGTTACAGGGGGACTTAACTATGGCTACACCTTC. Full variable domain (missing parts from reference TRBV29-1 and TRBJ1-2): SAVISQKPSRDICQRGTSLTIQCQVDSQVTMMFWYRQQPGQSLTLIATANQGSEATYESGFVIDKFPISRPNLTFSTLTVSNMSPEDSSIYLCSVTGGLNYGYTFGSGTRLTVV.

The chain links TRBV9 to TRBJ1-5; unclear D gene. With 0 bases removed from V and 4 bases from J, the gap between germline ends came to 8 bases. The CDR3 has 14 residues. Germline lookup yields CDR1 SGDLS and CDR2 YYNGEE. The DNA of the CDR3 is TGTGCCAGCAGCGTAGAACCGGGGAATCAGCCCCAGCATTTT. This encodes CASSVEPGNQPQHF.

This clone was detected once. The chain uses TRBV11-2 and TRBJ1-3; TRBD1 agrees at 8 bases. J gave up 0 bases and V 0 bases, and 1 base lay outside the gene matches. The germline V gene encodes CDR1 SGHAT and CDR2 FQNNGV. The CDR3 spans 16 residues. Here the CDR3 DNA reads TGTGCCAGCAGCTTAGATACAGGGGGCTCTGGAAACACCATATATTTT. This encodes CASSLDTGGSGNTIYF.

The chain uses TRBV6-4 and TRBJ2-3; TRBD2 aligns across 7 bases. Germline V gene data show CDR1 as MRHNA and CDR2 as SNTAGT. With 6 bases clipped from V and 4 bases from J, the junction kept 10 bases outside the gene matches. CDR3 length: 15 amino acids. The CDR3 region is CASSERLAGPDTQYF. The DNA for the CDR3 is TGTGCCAGCAGCGAGCGACTAGCCGGGCCAGATACGCAGTATTTT.

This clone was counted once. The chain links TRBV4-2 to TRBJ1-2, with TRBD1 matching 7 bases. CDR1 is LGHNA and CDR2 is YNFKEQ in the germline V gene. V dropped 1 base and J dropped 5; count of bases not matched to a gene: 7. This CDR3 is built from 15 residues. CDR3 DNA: TGTGCCAGCAGCCAAGGGGGACAGTTTCAATATGGCTACACCTTC. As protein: CASSQGGQFQYGYTF.

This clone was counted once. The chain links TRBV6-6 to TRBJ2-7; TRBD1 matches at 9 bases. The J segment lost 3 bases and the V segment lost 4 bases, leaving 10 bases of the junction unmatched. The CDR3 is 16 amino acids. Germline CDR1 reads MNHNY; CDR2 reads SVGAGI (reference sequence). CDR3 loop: CASSSPGQGKGYEQYF. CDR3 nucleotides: TGTGCCAGCAGTTCTCCGGGACAGGGTAAAGGCTACGAGCAGTACTTC.

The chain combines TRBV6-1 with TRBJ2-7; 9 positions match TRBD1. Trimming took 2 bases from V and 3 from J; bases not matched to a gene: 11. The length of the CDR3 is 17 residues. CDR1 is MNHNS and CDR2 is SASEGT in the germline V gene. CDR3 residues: CASSEHRGTGSGYEQYF. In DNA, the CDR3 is TGTGCCAGCAGTGAACACCGGGGGACAGGGTCTGGCTACGAGCAGTACTTC.

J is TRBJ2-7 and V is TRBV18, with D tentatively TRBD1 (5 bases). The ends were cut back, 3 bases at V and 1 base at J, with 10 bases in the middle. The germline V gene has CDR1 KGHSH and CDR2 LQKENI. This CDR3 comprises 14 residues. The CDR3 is CASSPTDRSYEQYF. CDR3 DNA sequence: TGTGCCAGCTCACCCACCGACAGATCCTACGAGCAGTACTTC.

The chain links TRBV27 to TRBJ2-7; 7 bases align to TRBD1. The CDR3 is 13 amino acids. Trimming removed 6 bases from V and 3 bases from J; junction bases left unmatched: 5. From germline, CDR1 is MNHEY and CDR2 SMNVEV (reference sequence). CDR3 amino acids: CASRTGIGYEQYF. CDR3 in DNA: TGTGCCAGCAGGACAGGGATCGGCTACGAGCAGTACTTC.

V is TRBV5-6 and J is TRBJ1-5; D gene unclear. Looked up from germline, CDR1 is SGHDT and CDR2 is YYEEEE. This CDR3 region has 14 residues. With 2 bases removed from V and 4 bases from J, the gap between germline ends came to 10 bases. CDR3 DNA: TGTGCCAGCAGCTTAATTACGGGGAATCAGCCCCAGCATTTT. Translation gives CASSLITGNQPQHF.

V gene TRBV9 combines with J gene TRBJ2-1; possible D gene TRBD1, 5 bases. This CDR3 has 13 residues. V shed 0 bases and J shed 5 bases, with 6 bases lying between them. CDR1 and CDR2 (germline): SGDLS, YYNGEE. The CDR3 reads CASSVDRNNEQFF. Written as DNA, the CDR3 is TGTGCCAGCAGCGTAGACAGGAACAATGAGCAGTTCTTC.

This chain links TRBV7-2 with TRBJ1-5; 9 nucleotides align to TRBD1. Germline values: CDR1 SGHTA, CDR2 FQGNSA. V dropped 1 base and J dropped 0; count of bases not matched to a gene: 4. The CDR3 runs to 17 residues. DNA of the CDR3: TGTGCCAGCAGCTTAGGGCGGGGACAGGGTAGCAATCAGCCCCAGCATTTT. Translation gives CASSLGRGQGSNQPQHF. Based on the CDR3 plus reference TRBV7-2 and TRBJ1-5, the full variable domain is GAGVSQSPSNKVTEKGKDVELRCDPISGHTALYWYRQSLGQGLEFLIYFQGNSAPDKSGLPSDRFSAERTGGSVSTLTIQRTQQEDSAVYLCASSLGRGQGSNQPQHFGDGTRLSIL.

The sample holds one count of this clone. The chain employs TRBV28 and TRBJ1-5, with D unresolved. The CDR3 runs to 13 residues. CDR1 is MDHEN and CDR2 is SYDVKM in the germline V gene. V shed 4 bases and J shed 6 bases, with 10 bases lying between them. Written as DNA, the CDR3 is TGTGCCAGCAGTTCGTCAGGCTTTCAGCCCCAGCATTTT. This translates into CASSSSGFQPQHF.

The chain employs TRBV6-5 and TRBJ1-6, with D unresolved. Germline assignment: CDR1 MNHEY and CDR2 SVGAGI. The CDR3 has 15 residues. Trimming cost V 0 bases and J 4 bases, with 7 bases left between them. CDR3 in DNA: TGTGCCAGCAGTTACTCGATCCAGTATAATTCACCCCTCCACTTT. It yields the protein CASSYSIQYNSPLHF.

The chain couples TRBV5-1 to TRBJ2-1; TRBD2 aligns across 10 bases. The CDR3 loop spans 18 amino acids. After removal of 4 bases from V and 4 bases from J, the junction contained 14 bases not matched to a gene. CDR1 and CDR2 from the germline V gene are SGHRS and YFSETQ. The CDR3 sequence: CASSVAASGGRSYNEQFF. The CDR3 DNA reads TGCGCCAGCAGCGTCGCGGCTAGCGGGGGCCGTTCTTACAATGAGCAGTTCTTC.

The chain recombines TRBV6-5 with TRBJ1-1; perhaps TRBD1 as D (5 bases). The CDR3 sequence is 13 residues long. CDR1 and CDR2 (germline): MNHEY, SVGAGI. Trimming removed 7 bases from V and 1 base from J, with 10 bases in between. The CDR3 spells CASTGGGNTEAFF. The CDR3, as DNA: TGTGCCAGCACCGGGGGGGGGAACACTGAAGCTTTCTTT.

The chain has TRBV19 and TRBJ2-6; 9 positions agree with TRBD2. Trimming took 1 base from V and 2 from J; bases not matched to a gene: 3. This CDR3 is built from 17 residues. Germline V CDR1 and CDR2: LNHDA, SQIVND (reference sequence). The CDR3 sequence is CASSIAAGGPGANVLTF. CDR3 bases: TGTGCCAGTAGTATAGCGGCGGGGGGGCCTGGGGCCAACGTCCTGACTTTC.

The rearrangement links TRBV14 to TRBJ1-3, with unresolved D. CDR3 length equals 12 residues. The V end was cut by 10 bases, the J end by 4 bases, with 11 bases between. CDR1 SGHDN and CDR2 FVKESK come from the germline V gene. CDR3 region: CATLTRGNTIYF. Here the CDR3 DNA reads TGTGCCACCCTAACGAGGGGAAACACCATATATTTT.

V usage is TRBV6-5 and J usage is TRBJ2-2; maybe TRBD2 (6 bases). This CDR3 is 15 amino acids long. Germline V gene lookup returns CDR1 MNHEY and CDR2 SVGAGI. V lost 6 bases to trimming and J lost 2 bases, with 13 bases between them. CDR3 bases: TGTGCCAGCAGCCTCGGGGGAGACAACACCGGGGAGCTGTTTTTT. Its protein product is CASSLGGDNTGELFF.

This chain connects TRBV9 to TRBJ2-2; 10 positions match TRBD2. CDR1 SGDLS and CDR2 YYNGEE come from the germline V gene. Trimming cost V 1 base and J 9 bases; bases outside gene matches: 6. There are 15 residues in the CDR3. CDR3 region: CASSVQAGGLWELFF. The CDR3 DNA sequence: TGTGCCAGCAGCGTACAAGCGGGGGGGCTTTGGGAGCTGTTTTTT.

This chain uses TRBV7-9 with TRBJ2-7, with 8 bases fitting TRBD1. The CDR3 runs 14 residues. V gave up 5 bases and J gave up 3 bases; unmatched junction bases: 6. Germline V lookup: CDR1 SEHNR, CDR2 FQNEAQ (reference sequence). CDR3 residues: CASSAGQDFYEQYF. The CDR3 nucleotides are TGTGCCAGCAGCGCGGGACAGGATTTCTACGAGCAGTACTTC.

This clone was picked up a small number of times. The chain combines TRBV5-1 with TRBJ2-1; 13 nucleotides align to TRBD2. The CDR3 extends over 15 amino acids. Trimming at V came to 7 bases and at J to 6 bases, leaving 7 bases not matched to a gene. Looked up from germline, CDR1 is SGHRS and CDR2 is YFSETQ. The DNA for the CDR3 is TGCGCCAGCGCACTGGGACTAGCGGGGACCAATGAGCAGTTCTTC. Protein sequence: CASALGLAGTNEQFF.

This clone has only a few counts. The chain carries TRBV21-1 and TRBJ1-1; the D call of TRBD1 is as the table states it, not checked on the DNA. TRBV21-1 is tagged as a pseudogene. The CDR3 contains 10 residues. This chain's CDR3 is CASSPGEAFF. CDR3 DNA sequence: TGTGCCAGCAGCCCAGGGGAGGCTTTCTTT.